This T cell receptor beta chain was identified in a study of cytotoxic CD8 clonotypes in ibrutinib-treated CLL. Profiled with immunoSEQ multiplex PCR; TCRdb holds only in-frame clones, not every one. The profile shows over 200,000 clones, 79% of them singletons. Germline V gene lookup returns CDR1 SGHTA and CDR2 FQGTGA. V gave up 6 bases and J gave up 7 bases; unmatched junction bases: 4. The CDR3 consists of 14 residues. Material: PBMCs, obtained after 12 months of ibrutinib treatment. The gene calls are TRBV7-3 and TRBJ2-1, with 12 bases matching TRBD1. The source is a human donor with chronic lymphocytic leukemia. The CDR3 bases are TGTGCCAGCAGGGGACAGGGGGCTGGTAATGAGCAGTTCTTC. Translation gives CASRGQGAGNEQFF. The entire variable domain, with the rest obtained from reference TRBV7-3 and TRBJ2-1, is as follows: GAGVSQTPSNKVTEKGKYVELRCDPISGHTALYWYRQSLGQGPEFLIYFQGTGAADDSGLPNDRFFAVRPEGSVSTLKIQRTERGDSAVYLCASRGQGAGNEQFFGPGTRLTVL.